Sequencing of this TCR beta chain was carried out in a study of response to subunit inactivated influenza vaccine. Each CDR3 protein gets one entry after TCRdb re-called the RT-PCR reads with MiXCR. The data hold about 700,000 distinct CDR3 sequences, with about 14% observed a single time. The V end lost 1 base, the J end lost 4 bases, and 9 bases lay between the germline ends. Germline CDR1 is SGHDT and CDR2 is YYEEEE. This CDR3 is 14 amino acids long. Comments on this clonotype: The antigen is unknown.

Study-level results: Few new T cells, the authors suggested, are recruited by each seasonal influenza vaccination.

The receptor comes from a man in his fifties or sixties who received an inactivated influenza vaccine. Sequences were derived from PBMCs from blood, sampled 14 days before vaccination. This chain uses TRBV5-6 with TRBJ1-5; the D is unclear. This CDR3 reads CASSLWQSNQPQHF. As DNA, the CDR3 is TGTGCCAGCAGCTTGTGGCAGTCTAATCAGCCCCAGCATTTT.